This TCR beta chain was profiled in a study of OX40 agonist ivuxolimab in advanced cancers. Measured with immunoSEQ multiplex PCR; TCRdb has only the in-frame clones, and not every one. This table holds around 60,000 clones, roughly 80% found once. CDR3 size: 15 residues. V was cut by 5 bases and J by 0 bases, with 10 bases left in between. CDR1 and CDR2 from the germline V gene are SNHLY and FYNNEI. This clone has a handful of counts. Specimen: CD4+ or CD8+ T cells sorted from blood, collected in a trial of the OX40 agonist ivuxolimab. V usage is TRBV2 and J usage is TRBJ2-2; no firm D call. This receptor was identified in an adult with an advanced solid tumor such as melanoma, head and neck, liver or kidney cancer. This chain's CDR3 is CASSFGPSNTGELFF. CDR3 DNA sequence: TGTGCCAGCAGTTTTGGACCCTCGAACACCGGGGAGCTGTTTTTT.